These 12 T cell receptor beta chains originate from one sample sequenced in a study of T cell clonotyping in hematopoietic cell transplantation. Assay: immunoSEQ multiplex PCR; the TCRdb copy retains only in-frame clones and omits some. The sample carries 65,000 to 75,000 clones, over 90% recorded once. The sequenced material came from peripheral blood mononuclear cells. All receptors derive from a middle-aged man in good health. Some clones in this sample may be carry-over from other donors' samples.

The chain uses TRBV7-3 and TRBJ2-5; possibly TRBD2 for D (6 bases). This CDR3 comprises 16 residues. Germline assignment: CDR1 SGHTA and CDR2 FQGTGA. The ends were cut back, 4 bases at V and 3 bases at J, with 18 bases in the middle. The CDR3 nucleotides are TGTGCCAGCAGCTCCTCATCCGGGACTGGAAAAGAGACCCAGTACTTC. Translating gives CASSSSSGTGKETQYF.

The CDR3 DNA is TGCGCCAGCAGCCAAGGGGACAGGGGGAGCACTGAAGCTTTCTTT. This sequence encodes CASSQGDRGSTEAFF. The V gene is TRBV4-1, the J gene TRBJ1-1, with 11 bases identical to TRBD1. Trimming removed 1 base from V and 4 bases from J; junction bases left unmatched: 2. CDR1 MGHRA and CDR2 YSYEKL come from the germline V gene. The CDR3 spans 15 residues.

The chain carries TRBV5-1 and TRBJ2-7; no clear D. Germline CDR1 SGHRS, CDR2 YFSETQ. The V end was cut by 0 bases, the J end by 2 bases, with 9 bases between. The CDR3 totals 14 residues. For the CDR3, the DNA is TGCGCCAGCAGCTTGGGCAGGTTGGCCTACGAGCAGTACTTC. Amino acid sequence: CASSLGRLAYEQYF.

V is TRBV7-8 and J is TRBJ2-1; 7 bases align to TRBD2. CDR1 and CDR2 from the germline V gene are SGHVS and FQNEAQ. Trimming at V came to 3 bases and at J to 8 bases, leaving 13 bases not matched to a gene. The CDR3 is made up of 16 amino acids. This CDR3 is CASSFYRDRGVDEQFF. Written as DNA, the CDR3 is TGTGCCAGCAGCTTTTACCGGGACCGGGGGGTTGATGAGCAGTTCTTC.

The sample holds a few counts of this clone. The rearrangement joins TRBV7-3 to TRBJ1-1, with 8 bases identical to TRBD1. Per the germline V gene, CDR1 is SGHTA and CDR2 is FQGTGA. V shed 8 bases, J shed 1 base, and the junction held 3 bases outside the gene matches. CDR3 length: 13 residues. Here the CDR3 reads CASARGPNTEAFF. The CDR3 DNA follows: TGTGCCAGCGCCAGGGGGCCGAACACTGAAGCTTTCTTT.

The CDR3 sequence: CASFSGNTIYF. In DNA, the CDR3 is TGTGCCAGTTTCTCTGGAAACACCATATATTTT. This rearrangement joins TRBV19 to TRBJ1-3; the D is unclear. The CDR3 is made up of 11 amino acids. The germline V and J ends were trimmed by 8 bases and 0 bases, with 2 bases remaining between them. Germline CDR1 reads LNHDA; CDR2 reads SQIVND (reference sequence).

The CDR3 nucleotides are TGTGCCAGCAGCCCTGAAGGGTATAATGAAAAACTGTTTTTT. Translated: CASSPEGYNEKLFF. The chain is built from TRBV27 and TRBJ1-4, with D unclear. Germline V gene data show CDR1 as MNHEY and CDR2 as SMNVEV (reference sequence). The V end was cut by 6 bases, the J end by 4 bases, with 12 bases between. The CDR3 covers 14 residues.

CDR3: CASSIWRDSTYEQYF. The CDR3 nucleotides read TGTGCCAGTAGTATCTGGCGGGATAGCACCTACGAGCAGTACTTC. The chain joins TRBV19 to TRBJ2-7; perhaps TRBD2 as D (6 bases). This CDR3 has 15 amino acids. Trimming took 3 bases from V and 2 from J, leaving 14 bases between them. The germline V gene has CDR1 LNHDA and CDR2 SQIVND (reference sequence). The full variable domain, with the rest looked up from reference TRBV19 and TRBJ2-7, is DGGITQSPKYLFRKEGQNVTLSCEQNLNHDAMYWYRQDPGQGLRLIYYSQIVNDFQKGDIAEGYSVSREKKESFPLTVTSAQKNPTAFYLCASSIWRDSTYEQYFGPGTRLTVT.

This sequence joins TRBV7-9 and TRBJ2-5; 7 bases line up with TRBD2. J was trimmed by 4 bases and V by 2 bases; bases with no gene match: 10. The CDR3 runs to 16 residues. The germline gives CDR1 SEHNR, CDR2 FQNEAQ (reference sequence). As DNA, the CDR3 is TGTGCCAGCAGCTTAAATTCCGCGGGAGCGACAGAGACCCAGTACTTC. It yields the protein CASSLNSAGATETQYF.

This clone was seen only once. The CDR3 reads CASTTLGGTSAGELFF. The CDR3 nucleotides read TGTGCCAGCACCACCCTAGGGGGGACATCCGCCGGGGAGCTGTTTTTT. V usage is TRBV7-7 and J usage is TRBJ2-2; tentatively, D is TRBD1 or TRBD2 (6 bases each). Germline CDR1 and CDR2: SSHAT and FNYEAQ (reference sequence). The CDR3 is made up of 16 amino acids. Trimming stripped 7 bases from V and 6 bases from J, with 21 bases between.

The gene calls are TRBV2 and TRBJ2-7, with 9 bases lining up with TRBD2. The CDR3 runs to 15 residues. The V gene end was trimmed by 2 bases and the J gene end by 6 bases; junction bases not matched to a gene: 8. The germline gives CDR1 SNHLY, CDR2 FYNNEI. For the CDR3, the DNA is TGTGCCAGCAGTGAATTTGCTAGCGGGACGATCGAGCAGTACTTC. It specifies CASSEFASGTIEQYF.

The chain has TRBV29-1 and TRBJ1-1; 10 nucleotides align to TRBD1. In germline, CDR1 is SQVTM, CDR2 ANQGSEA. V gave up 6 bases and J gave up 5 bases; unmatched junction bases: 9. The CDR3 consists of 14 residues. The CDR3 DNA sequence: TGCAGCGTAGGGTGGGACAGGGGACGGACTGAAGCTTTCTTT. It codes for CSVGWDRGRTEAFF.